Below are 2 T cell receptor beta chains sequenced from a single sample in a study of T-cell reconstitution after alpha-beta-depleted transplantation in children. Unique molecular identifiers were used in preparing the TCRbeta library. TCRdb ran MiXCR on the PCR reads and lists one entry per CDR3 protein. The table has hundreds of thousands of distinct CDR3 sequences, 6.5% to 10% seen once. The sample consisted of PBMCs, mostly from graft donor cells, taken 180 days after TCRalphabeta/CD19-depleted stem cell transplant. The source of these receptors is a male patient under 18 who had a stem cell transplant for acute lymphoblastic leukemia, so the T cells may come from the graft donor.

There are many counts of this clonotype. This chain links TRBV20-1 with TRBJ2-1, with a possible D match to TRBD2 (5 bases). The germline gives CDR1 DFQATT, CDR2 SNEGSKA (reference sequence). Trimming pared 0 bases from V and 5 bases from J, leaving 8 bases between. The CDR3 totals 13 residues. Here the CDR3 reads CSARDGRDNEQFF. Written as DNA, the CDR3 is TGCAGTGCTAGAGATGGGCGGGACAATGAGCAGTTCTTC.

This clonotype was counted ten times or more. This chain uses TRBV5-6 with TRBJ2-7; D is ambiguous. Germline assignment: CDR1 SGHDT and CDR2 YYEEEE. The CDR3 consists of 13 residues. V gave up 0 bases and J gave up 5 bases, with 9 bases separating them. The CDR3 loop is CASSLALQDEQYF. For the CDR3, the DNA is TGTGCCAGCAGCTTGGCCCTCCAGGACGAGCAGTACTTC.